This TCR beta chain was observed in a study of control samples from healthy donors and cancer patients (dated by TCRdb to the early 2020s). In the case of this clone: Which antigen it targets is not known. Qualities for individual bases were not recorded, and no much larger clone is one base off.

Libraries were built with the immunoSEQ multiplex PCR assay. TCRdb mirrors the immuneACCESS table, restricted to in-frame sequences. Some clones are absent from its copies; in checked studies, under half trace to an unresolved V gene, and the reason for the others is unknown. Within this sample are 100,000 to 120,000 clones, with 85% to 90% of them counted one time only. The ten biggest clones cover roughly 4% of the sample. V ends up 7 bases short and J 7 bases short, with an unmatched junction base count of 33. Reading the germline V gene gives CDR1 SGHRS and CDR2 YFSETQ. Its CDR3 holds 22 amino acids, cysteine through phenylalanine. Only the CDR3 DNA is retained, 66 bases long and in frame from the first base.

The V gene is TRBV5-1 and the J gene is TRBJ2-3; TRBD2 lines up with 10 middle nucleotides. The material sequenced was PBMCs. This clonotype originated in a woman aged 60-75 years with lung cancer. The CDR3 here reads CASGPVGRSLSGGASGRNTQYF. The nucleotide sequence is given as TGCGCCAGCGGGCCGGTGGGACGCAGTCTTAGTGGAGGGGCTAGCGGGAGAAATACGCAGTATTTT. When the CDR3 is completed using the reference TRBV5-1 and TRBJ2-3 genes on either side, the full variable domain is KAGVTQTPRYLIKTRGQQVTLSCSPISGHRSVSWYQQTPGQGLQFLFEYFSETQRNKGNFPGRFSGRQFSNSRSEMNVSTLELGDSALYLCASGPVGRSLSGGASGRNTQYFGPGTRLTVL.